These 13 T cell receptor beta chains originate from one sample sequenced in a study of blood T cell repertoires in COVID-19. Assay: immunoSEQ multiplex PCR; the TCRdb copy retains only in-frame clones and omits some. The sample comprises 150,000 to 180,000 clones, approximately 80% of which are singletons, and approximately 30% rests with the top ten. The source material was peripheral blood. The source is an older woman with acute or convalescent COVID-19.

The J gene is TRBJ1-2, the V gene TRBV30; no reliable D call. The CDR3 covers 15 residues. V was cut by 6 bases and J by 4 bases, with 21 bases left in between. Germline V lookup: CDR1 GTSNPN, CDR2 SVGIG (reference sequence). CDR3 sequence (DNA): TGTGCCTGCATGCATCCGGGTTTAGGAAGCTATGGCTACACCTTC. Amino acids: CACMHPGLGSYGYTF. The whole variable domain, filled in from reference TRBV30 and TRBJ1-2, reads SQTIHQWPATLVQPVGSPLSLECTVEGTSNPNLYWYRQAAGRGLQLLFYSVGIGQISSEVPQNLSASRPQDRQFILSSKKLLLSDSGFYLCACMHPGLGSYGYTFGSGTRLTVV.

The chain uses TRBV5-4 and TRBJ1-2; D possibly corresponds to TRBD1 (5 bases). Trimming shortened V by 4 bases and J by 1 base, and 20 bases separated the two germline ends. CDR1 and CDR2 from the germline V gene are SGHNT and YYREEE (reference sequence). The CDR3 extends over 17 amino acids. The CDR3 region is CASSPARGVRHNYGYTF. The CDR3 DNA follows: TGTGCCAGCAGCCCCGCTCGGGGGGTAAGGCATAACTATGGCTACACCTTC.

The V call is TRBV19, the J call TRBJ1-5; TRBD1 matches at 9 bases. This CDR3 has 16 amino acids. Germline V CDR1 and CDR2: LNHDA, SQIVND (reference sequence). Losses at the gene ends were 5 bases for V and 2 bases for J; bases not matched to a gene: 7. The CDR3 coding sequence is TGTGCCAGTAGTGTAGGGACAGGGAGTGGCAATCAGCCCCAGCATTTT. Its translation is CASSVGTGSGNQPQHF.

The V and J genes are TRBV9 and TRBJ2-1, with a possible D match to TRBD2 (6 bases). CDR1 is SGDLS and CDR2 is YYNGEE in the germline V gene. Between the trimmed V and J ends, which lost 4 bases and 5 bases, there was a span of 37 bases. This CDR3 is built from 22 residues. The CDR3 region has the DNA TGTGCCAGCAGCCTCTCTCGAGTCGTGTATGGGGGGACCGCCGGGAGCAACAATGAGCAGTTCTTC. Translated: CASSLSRVVYGGTAGSNNEQFF.

This clone was observed many times. This chain joins TRBV6-5 and TRBJ1-5; 9 bases agree with TRBD1. CDR3 length equals 13 residues. Trimming took 8 bases from V and 7 from J; bases not matched to a gene: 6. Germline CDR1 reads MNHEY; CDR2 reads SVGAGI. This CDR3 reads CASHRDRDQPQHF. CDR3 in DNA: TGTGCCAGCCACCGGGACAGGGACCAGCCCCAGCATTTT.

This clone was seen a single time. CDR3 sequence (DNA): TGTGCCAGCAGCCAAGACGGGAGGGCGCGTGGAAACACCATATATTTT. This gives the protein CASSQDGRARGNTIYF. This rearrangement joins TRBV3-1 (or the pseudogene TRBV3-2) to TRBJ1-3; no clear D gene. Germline CDR1 is LGHDT and CDR2 is YNNKEL (reference sequence). Trimming pared 0 bases from V and 3 bases from J, leaving 12 bases between. There are 16 residues in the CDR3.

CDR3 protein: CASSPPETDTQYF. The CDR3 DNA sequence: TGTGCCAGCAGCCCCCCCGAGACAGATACGCAGTATTTT. The chain couples TRBV7-3 to TRBJ2-3, with D unclear. The CDR3 length is 13 residues. Germline V gives CDR1 SGHTA, CDR2 FQGTGA. V was trimmed by 5 bases and J by 3 bases, leaving 9 bases between them.

The CDR3: CASSAQAGAGGDQCYTF. The CDR3 region has the DNA TGTGCCAGCAGCGCCCAGGCCGGGGCAGGGGGCGATCAATGCTACACCTTC. The rearrangement links TRBV9 to TRBJ1-2, with TRBD1 identical over 8 bases. In germline, CDR1 is SGDLS, CDR2 YYNGEE. With 3 bases clipped from V and 9 bases from J, the junction kept 19 bases outside the gene matches. This CDR3 is built from 17 residues.

The rearrangement joins TRBV7-9 to TRBJ1-2; tentative D call: TRBD1 (6 bases). The length of the CDR3 is 14 residues. Germline V gene sequence: CDR1 SEHNR, CDR2 FQNEAQ (reference sequence). Deletions cut 4 bases from V and 0 bases from J, with 9 bases between. The CDR3 region has the DNA TGTGCCAGCAGCTGGACAGAGACTAACTATGGCTACACCTTC. Translated: CASSWTETNYGYTF.

The rearrangement uses TRBV25-1 and TRBJ1-2; 8 nucleotides line up with TRBD1. J lost 4 bases, V lost 4 bases, and 5 bases had no gene match. Looked up from germline, CDR1 is MGHDK and CDR2 is SYGVNS. The CDR3 totals 14 residues. CDR3 coding DNA: TGTGCCAGCAGTGGGACAGGGTTGCTCTATGGCTACACCTTC. This codes for CASSGTGLLYGYTF.

J is TRBJ1-3 and V is TRBV19; 7 bases match TRBD1. The CDR3 has 14 amino acids. V trimming: 9 bases; J trimming: 0 bases; junction bases outside the gene matches: 5. CDR1 LNHDA and CDR2 SQIVND come from the germline V gene (reference sequence). The DNA of the CDR3 is TGTGCCAGCCTCACAGGGGACTCTGGAAACACCATATATTTT. Translating gives CASLTGDSGNTIYF.

This rearrangement joins TRBV24-1 to TRBJ1-2; unclear D gene. CDR3 length: 13 amino acids. Germline V gene sequence: CDR1 KGHDR, CDR2 SFDVKD. V lost 5 bases, J lost 5 bases, and 11 bases lay in between. CDR3 loop: CATSVGNGYGYTF. The CDR3 DNA follows: TGTGCCACCAGTGTGGGCAATGGTTATGGCTACACCTTC.

This clone was picked up a small number of times. The chain joins TRBV2 to TRBJ2-7; D gene ambiguous. The V gene lost 5 bases and the J gene lost 5 bases, with 10 bases spanning the gap. The CDR3 contains 12 residues. CDR1 and CDR2 (germline): SNHLY, FYNNEI. In DNA, the CDR3 is TGTGCCAGCAGTAGGCTAGTCCACGAGCAGTACGTC. The encoded protein is CASSRLVHEQYV.